A selection of T cell receptor beta chains follows, all from one sample in a study of blood T cell repertoires in COVID-19. Only in-frame clones appear in the TCRdb table, and some are missing; sequencing was by immunoSEQ multiplex PCR. The sample has under 300,000 clones, over 80% seen once. The sequencing input was peripheral blood. Source of these receptors: a woman between 40 and 50 years old with acute or convalescent COVID-19. The CDR3 runs from the conserved cysteine through the conserved F or W. The size entry is marked missing in some rows and otherwise reads once, few, many or a size class.

clone_size | j_call | v_call | cdr3_length | cdr3_aa
few | TRBJ1-2 | TRBV27 | 15 | CASSHRQGAIYGYTF
- | TRBJ2-5 | TRBV6-6 | 12 | CASSSLRETQYF
- | TRBJ1-2 | TRBV5-5 | 15 | CASSPGGAEVYGYTF
- | TRBJ2-2 | TRBV3-1/TRBV3-2 | 19 | CASSQGPTSGVSNTGELFF
- | TRBJ1-2 | TRBV6-6 | 15 | CASSLTGTSDYGYTF
- | TRBJ2-5 | TRBV2 | 14 | CASSELAGEETQYF
- | TRBJ1-3 | TRBV7-2 | 15 | CASSPLGLSGNTIYF
- | TRBJ1-5 | TRBV6-1 | 14 | CASSEWFRGQPQHF
- | TRBJ1-5 | TRBV30 | 20 | CAWTPPPRDRHFYSNQPQHF
- | TRBJ1-3 | TRBV18 | 15 | CASSPAGSSGNTIYF
- | TRBJ2-1 | TRBV27 | 16 | CASSSNGRGSYNEQFF
- | TRBJ1-2 | TRBV10-3 | 13 | CAISLRDHYGYTF
- | TRBJ1-3 | TRBV7-8 | 15 | CASSTYRGQGNTIYF
- | TRBJ2-1 | TRBV13 | 12 | CASSPADNEQFF
- | TRBJ1-6 | TRBV10-3 | 16 | CAISESGSSYNSPLHF
- | TRBJ2-3 | TRBV5-1 | 16 | CASSLRSAKAADTQYF
few | TRBJ1-1 | TRBV5-6 | 15 | CASDRDRGLGTEAFF
- | TRBJ1-2 | TRBV10-1 | 14 | CASSERSAGPGYTF
- | TRBJ1-1 | TRBV7-9 | 13 | CASSFAGNTEAFF
- | TRBJ1-1 | TRBV19 | 14 | CASSVGQGNTEAFF
- | TRBJ2-2 | TRBV6-6 | 18 | CASSQTSGGAWVPGELFF
- | TRBJ2-4 | TRBV6-2/TRBV6-3 | 17 | CASSYSILGAGRGIQYF
- | TRBJ1-3 | TRBV27 | 15 | CASRATRNSGNTIYF
- | TRBJ1-3 | TRBV5-1 | 17 | CASSFDAAGASGNTIYF
- | TRBJ1-5 | TRBV30 | 14 | CAWSGTSGGQPQHF
- | TRBJ1-6 | TRBV27 | 15 | CASSLHRSYNSPLHF
- | TRBJ1-2 | TRBV2 | 13 | CASSAQGAGGYTF
- | TRBJ1-2 | TRBV20-1 | 15 | CSASPSSSGKYGYTF
- | TRBJ1-5 | TRBV6-6 | 14 | CASSPQGSHQPQHF
- | TRBJ1-2 | TRBV5-1 | 13 | CASSLSGQELLTF
- | TRBJ1-1 | TRBV6-5 | 15 | CASSYSTGRATEAFF
- | TRBJ1-1 | TRBV7-9 | 16 | CASRPLDGGLNTEAFF
- | TRBJ2-1 | TRBV7-2 | 12 | CASSLRGAEQFF
- | TRBJ1-3 | TRBV7-2 | 12 | CASSLEGNTIYF
- | TRBJ1-2 | TRBV13 | 16 | CASSWTPVGQGHGYTF
- | TRBJ1-5 | TRBV7-9 | 14 | CASSFGQGNQPQHF
- | TRBJ2-2 | TRBV24-1 | 15 | CATSPGGRDTGELFF
- | TRBJ1-4 | TRBV13 | 15 | CASSLLGTTNEKLFF
- | TRBJ2-5 | TRBV5-1 | 17 | CASSLAAVRTYQETQYF
- | TRBJ2-2 | TRBV5-1 | 18 | CASSLAQRGLTNTGELFF
- | TRBJ2-1 | TRBV4-1 | 15 | CASSQTSGGANEQFF
- | TRBJ2-3 | TRBV5-1 | 15 | CASSLVGGAGDTQYF
- | TRBJ1-1 | TRBV6-5 | 15 | CASSYRGRQNTEAFF
- | TRBJ2-1 | TRBV9 | 16 | CASSVSGGSSYNEQFF
- | TRBJ2-5 | TRBV20-1 | 15 | CSASGSGGLQETQYF
- | TRBJ2-3 | TRBV9 | 14 | CASSGGLAKDTQYF
- | TRBJ1-2 | TRBV6-4 | 12 | CASSDPGYGYTF
- | TRBJ2-1 | TRBV5-4 | 14 | CASSTGGYLYEQFF
- | TRBJ1-2 | TRBV29-1 | 12 | CSVRTGRYGYTF
- | TRBJ1-2 | TRBV5-1 | 15 | CASSSWRGSNYGYTF
- | TRBJ2-2 | TRBV11-2 | 17 | CASSFTSGGGGTGELFF
- | TRBJ1-1 | TRBV10-3 | 13 | CAISGPGQPEAFF
few | TRBJ2-3 | TRBV4-2 | 18 | CASSQDFSGGADTDTQYF
- | TRBJ1-6 | TRBV9 | 12 | CASCPPGGPLHF
- | TRBJ1-1 | TRBV11-2 | 16 | CASSLYPGRDRAEAFF